Listed below are T cell receptor beta chains from one sample, sequenced in a study of blood T cell repertoires in COVID-19. Assay used: immunoSEQ multiplex PCR; TCRdb lists only in-frame clones, some missing. Among tens of thousands of clones listed, 75% to 90% were seen once. Sample: peripheral blood. The receptors here all came from a human donor in a cohort sampled during active COVID-19. CDR3s include the opening cysteine and the closing phenylalanine or tryptophan. Each record gives: J gene, D gene, V gene, clone size, CDR3 protein, CDR3 DNA. D genes are given only for firm matches. Clone size, where shown, is once, few, many, or a class for clones that have expanded.

J gene: TRBJ2-6
D gene: -
V gene: TRBV27
clone size: few
CDR3 protein: CASSYQGTGANVLTF
CDR3 DNA: TGTGCCAGCAGTTACCAGGGGACTGGGGCCAACGTCCTGACTTTC

J gene: TRBJ1-3
D gene: -
V gene: TRBV5-4
clone size: once
CDR3 protein: CASSLGAGESSGNTIYF
CDR3 DNA: TGTGCCAGCAGCTTGGGGGCTGGGGAGAGCTCTGGAAACACCATATATTTT

J gene: TRBJ2-1
D gene: -
V gene: TRBV19
clone size: -
CDR3 protein: CASSITGTSYNEQFF
CDR3 DNA: TGTGCCAGTAGTATCACGGGAACATCCTACAATGAGCAGTTCTTC

J gene: TRBJ2-3
D gene: TRBD1
V gene: TRBV30
clone size: -
CDR3 protein: CAWSSWGQGARDTQYF
CDR3 DNA: TGTGCCTGGAGCAGTTGGGGACAGGGGGCGCGGGATACGCAGTATTTT

J gene: TRBJ1-1
D gene: TRBD1
V gene: TRBV4-1
clone size: -
CDR3 protein: CASSRPGQGAREAFF
CDR3 DNA: TGCGCCAGCAGCCGCCCGGGGCAGGGGGCGCGGGAAGCTTTCTTT

J gene: TRBJ1-5
D gene: TRBD1
V gene: TRBV5-6
clone size: -
CDR3 protein: CASSQGQGARPQPQHF
CDR3 DNA: TGTGCCAGCAGCCAGGGACAGGGGGCCCGCCCCCAGCCCCAGCATTTT

J gene: TRBJ1-1
D gene: -
V gene: TRBV18
clone size: -
CDR3 protein: CASSRTNSGRNTEAFF
CDR3 DNA: TGTGCCAGCTCACGCACAAATTCGGGTCGTAACACTGAAGCTTTCTTT

J gene: TRBJ2-7
D gene: TRBD1
V gene: TRBV11-2
clone size: -
CDR3 protein: CASSLVHRGTYEQYF
CDR3 DNA: TGTGCCAGCAGCTTAGTCCACAGGGGAACCTACGAGCAGTACTTC

J gene: TRBJ2-7
D gene: TRBD2
V gene: TRBV18
clone size: -
CDR3 protein: CASSPGLAGSYEQYF
CDR3 DNA: TGTGCCAGCTCCCCCGGACTAGCGGGGTCCTACGAGCAGTACTTC

J gene: TRBJ2-5
D gene: -
V gene: TRBV2
clone size: -
CDR3 protein: CASSVQGFLGTQYF
CDR3 DNA: TGTGCCAGCAGCGTACAGGGTTTTCTGGGGACCCAGTACTTC

J gene: TRBJ1-1
D gene: -
V gene: TRBV2
clone size: -
CDR3 protein: CASSVRGRKTEAFF
CDR3 DNA: TGTGCCAGCAGTGTTCGAGGTAGAAAGACTGAAGCTTTCTTT

J gene: TRBJ2-3
D gene: -
V gene: TRBV18
clone size: once
CDR3 protein: CASSPPEREDTQYF
CDR3 DNA: TGTGCCAGCTCACCACCGGAGAGGGAAGATACGCAGTATTTT

J gene: TRBJ2-7
D gene: -
V gene: TRBV28
clone size: -
CDR3 protein: CASTSPSETYEQYF
CDR3 DNA: TGTGCCAGCACCTCCCCTAGCGAGACCTACGAGCAGTACTTC

J gene: TRBJ1-2
D gene: TRBD1
V gene: TRBV2
clone size: -
CDR3 protein: CASGGGADGYTF
CDR3 DNA: TGTGCCAGCGGAGGGGGCGCCGATGGCTACACCTTC

J gene: TRBJ2-6
D gene: -
V gene: TRBV7-2
clone size: -
CDR3 protein: CASQPRRGANVLTF
CDR3 DNA: TGTGCCAGCCAACCTAGGAGGGGGGCCAACGTCCTGACTTTC

J gene: TRBJ1-5
D gene: -
V gene: TRBV6-6
clone size: few
CDR3 protein: CASRHSGSQHF
CDR3 DNA: TGTGCCAGCAGACACTCGGGGTCCCAGCATTTT

J gene: TRBJ2-2
D gene: -
V gene: TRBV18
clone size: few
CDR3 protein: CASSPEVGELFF
CDR3 DNA: TGTGCCAGCTCACCAGAGGTCGGGGAGCTGTTTTTT

J gene: TRBJ1-2
D gene: TRBD1
V gene: TRBV6-5
clone size: -
CDR3 protein: CASSPGTGTYGYTF
CDR3 DNA: TGTGCCAGCAGTCCCGGGACAGGGACATATGGCTACACCTTC

J gene: TRBJ1-3
D gene: TRBD1
V gene: TRBV5-1
clone size: -
CDR3 protein: CASRGTGAGNTIYF
CDR3 DNA: TGCGCCAGCCGCGGGACAGGGGCTGGAAACACCATATATTTT

J gene: TRBJ2-7
D gene: TRBD1
V gene: TRBV7-9
clone size: -
CDR3 protein: CASSLEFDRAYEQYF
CDR3 DNA: TGTGCCAGCAGCTTAGAATTTGACAGGGCCTACGAGCAGTACTTC

J gene: TRBJ1-5
D gene: TRBD1
V gene: TRBV6-5
clone size: -
CDR3 protein: CASRQGFGPQHF
CDR3 DNA: TGTGCCAGCAGACAGGGGTTCGGGCCCCAGCATTTT

J gene: TRBJ1-5
D gene: TRBD1
V gene: TRBV7-9
clone size: -
CDR3 protein: CASRGTGGDQPQHF
CDR3 DNA: TGTGCCAGCAGGGGGACAGGGGGCGATCAGCCCCAGCATTTT

J gene: TRBJ1-3
D gene: TRBD1
V gene: TRBV18
clone size: -
CDR3 protein: CASSSGQQISGNTIYF
CDR3 DNA: TGTGCCAGCTCATCGGGACAGCAGATCTCTGGAAACACCATATATTTT

J gene: TRBJ2-1
D gene: TRBD1
V gene: TRBV6-6
clone size: -
CDR3 protein: CASSWGQGGGEQFF
CDR3 DNA: TGTGCCAGCAGTTGGGGACAGGGGGGGGGTGAGCAGTTCTTC

J gene: TRBJ1-1
D gene: TRBD1
V gene: TRBV27
clone size: -
CDR3 protein: CASAPTGRMNTEAFF
CDR3 DNA: TGTGCCAGCGCACCGACAGGGAGGATGAACACTGAAGCTTTCTTT

J gene: TRBJ1-4
D gene: -
V gene: TRBV7-9
clone size: -
CDR3 protein: CATTAGSNEKLFF
CDR3 DNA: TGTGCCACCACGGCAGGGTCGAATGAAAAACTGTTTTTT

J gene: TRBJ1-1
D gene: -
V gene: TRBV12-1
clone size: few
CDR3 protein: CASSFEGTANTEAFF
CDR3 DNA: TGTGCCAGCAGCTTTGAAGGGACAGCGAACACTGAAGCTTTCTTT

J gene: TRBJ1-6
D gene: -
V gene: TRBV2
clone size: -
CDR3 protein: CASSPTLAGNSPLHF
CDR3 DNA: TGTGCCAGCAGTCCAACTTTAGCTGGTAATTCACCCCTCCACTTT

J gene: TRBJ2-1
D gene: TRBD2
V gene: TRBV7-3
clone size: -
CDR3 protein: CASSYGLAVSYNEQFF
CDR3 DNA: TGTGCCAGCAGCTACGGACTAGCGGTCTCCTACAATGAGCAGTTCTTC

J gene: TRBJ1-3
D gene: -
V gene: TRBV5-6
clone size: few
CDR3 protein: CASSLDRGNTIYF
CDR3 DNA: TGTGCCAGCAGCTTGGACAGGGGAAACACCATATATTTT

J gene: TRBJ2-1
D gene: TRBD2
V gene: TRBV5-4
clone size: -
CDR3 protein: CASSGSRSGRALNEQFF
CDR3 DNA: TGTGCCAGCAGCGGCTCCCGTAGCGGGAGGGCCCTCAATGAGCAGTTCTTC

J gene: TRBJ2-7
D gene: TRBD2
V gene: TRBV7-3
clone size: -
CDR3 protein: CASSFRLAGEEEQYF
CDR3 DNA: TGTGCCAGCAGCTTCCGACTAGCGGGAGAGGAAGAGCAGTACTTC

J gene: TRBJ1-6
D gene: -
V gene: TRBV6-6
clone size: few
CDR3 protein: CASTGGNSPLHF
CDR3 DNA: TGTGCCAGCACGGGAGGAAATTCACCCCTCCACTTT

J gene: TRBJ2-5
D gene: TRBD2
V gene: TRBV7-2
clone size: -
CDR3 protein: CASSLVETSGRYGETQYF
CDR3 DNA: TGTGCCAGCAGCTTAGTCGAGACTAGCGGGAGGTACGGTGAGACCCAGTACTTC

J gene: TRBJ1-5
D gene: -
V gene: TRBV5-1
clone size: few
CDR3 protein: CASSQGYDNQPQHF
CDR3 DNA: TGCGCCAGCAGCCAGGGTTATGACAATCAGCCCCAGCATTTT

J gene: TRBJ1-3
D gene: -
V gene: TRBV5-4
clone size: -
CDR3 protein: CASSLAGNRNTIYF
CDR3 DNA: TGTGCCAGCAGCTTAGCAGGGAATCGGAACACCATATATTTT

J gene: TRBJ2-2
D gene: -
V gene: TRBV18
clone size: few
CDR3 protein: CASSPQRGTGELFF
CDR3 DNA: TGTGCCAGCTCACCACAACGGGGCACCGGGGAGCTGTTTTTT

J gene: TRBJ2-7
D gene: TRBD1
V gene: TRBV30
clone size: -
CDR3 protein: CAWKKAGGHEQYF
CDR3 DNA: TGTGCCTGGAAAAAGGCAGGGGGACACGAGCAGTACTTC

J gene: TRBJ2-2
D gene: TRBD1
V gene: TRBV6-4
clone size: -
CDR3 protein: CASSVQGQGSTGELFF
CDR3 DNA: TGTGCCAGCAGTGTGCAGGGACAGGGATCCACCGGGGAGCTGTTTTTT

J gene: TRBJ2-2
D gene: TRBD2
V gene: TRBV19
clone size: -
CDR3 protein: CASSTPAGGHTGELFF
CDR3 DNA: TGTGCCAGTAGTACACCAGCGGGGGGACACACCGGGGAGCTGTTTTTT

J gene: TRBJ2-7
D gene: -
V gene: TRBV19
clone size: -
CDR3 protein: CASSLQASYEQYF
CDR3 DNA: TGTGCCAGTAGCCTACAGGCATCCTACGAGCAGTACTTC

J gene: TRBJ2-7
D gene: -
V gene: TRBV6-5
clone size: -
CDR3 protein: CAREAGRRVAYEQYF
CDR3 DNA: TGTGCCAGGGAGGCGGGACGGAGGGTGGCCTACGAGCAGTACTTC

J gene: TRBJ2-7
D gene: -
V gene: TRBV5-6
clone size: -
CDR3 protein: CASSLAGQPYEQYF
CDR3 DNA: TGTGCCAGCAGCTTGGCCGGACAGCCCTACGAGCAGTACTTC

J gene: TRBJ2-7
D gene: TRBD2
V gene: TRBV25-1
clone size: -
CDR3 protein: CASSEAGGRGYEQYF
CDR3 DNA: TGTGCCAGCAGTGAGGCTGGCGGGAGAGGCTACGAGCAGTACTTC

J gene: TRBJ1-3
D gene: TRBD1
V gene: TRBV7-4
clone size: once
CDR3 protein: CASSHRGPCSGNTIYF
CDR3 DNA: TGTGCCAGCAGCCATAGGGGGCCGTGCTCTGGAAACACCATATATTTT

J gene: TRBJ2-7
D gene: TRBD1
V gene: TRBV14
clone size: -
CDR3 protein: CASSFTDRGGRYF
CDR3 DNA: TGTGCCAGCAGCTTTACGGACAGGGGAGGCCGGTACTTC

J gene: TRBJ1-3
D gene: -
V gene: TRBV28
clone size: -
CDR3 protein: CASRDSSSGNTIYF
CDR3 DNA: TGTGCCAGCAGAGACTCAAGCTCTGGAAACACCATATATTTT

J gene: TRBJ1-4
D gene: TRBD1
V gene: TRBV6-8
clone size: -
CDR3 protein: CASFTGQDSKQSLATNEKLFF
CDR3 DNA: TGTGCCAGTTTCACGGGACAGGATTCTAAGCAATCCCTGGCAACTAATGAAAAACTGTTTTTT

J gene: TRBJ1-2
D gene: -
V gene: TRBV30
clone size: few
CDR3 protein: CAWSERGWYGYTF
CDR3 DNA: TGTGCCTGGAGTGAGCGGGGGTGGTATGGCTACACCTTC

J gene: TRBJ2-5
D gene: TRBD2
V gene: TRBV6-1
clone size: few
CDR3 protein: CASSESLAGAQTQYF
CDR3 DNA: TGTGCCAGCAGTGAATCCCTAGCGGGAGCGCAGACCCAGTACTTC

J gene: TRBJ1-1
D gene: TRBD1
V gene: TRBV5-1
clone size: -
CDR3 protein: CASSLGAGGAPNTEAFF
CDR3 DNA: TGCGCCAGCAGCTTGGGAGCAGGGGGCGCCCCGAACACTGAAGCTTTCTTT

J gene: TRBJ2-6
D gene: -
V gene: TRBV9
clone size: -
CDR3 protein: CASSSGVGSYSGANVLTF
CDR3 DNA: TGTGCCAGCAGCTCGGGGGTGGGGAGCTACTCTGGGGCCAACGTCCTGACTTTC

J gene: TRBJ1-2
D gene: TRBD1
V gene: TRBV18
clone size: -
CDR3 protein: CASSQGQGALGGYTF
CDR3 DNA: TGTGCCAGCTCACAGGGACAGGGCGCTTTGGGCGGCTACACCTTC

J gene: TRBJ1-5
D gene: -
V gene: TRBV4-1
clone size: once
CDR3 protein: CASSLAGYSNQPQHF
CDR3 DNA: TGCGCCAGCAGCTTGGCGGGGTATAGCAATCAGCCCCAGCATTTT

J gene: TRBJ2-6
D gene: -
V gene: TRBV12-1
clone size: -
CDR3 protein: CASSSTGISSGANVLTF
CDR3 DNA: TGTGCCAGCAGCTCAACAGGGATTTCCTCTGGGGCCAACGTCCTGACTTTC

J gene: TRBJ2-3
D gene: TRBD2
V gene: TRBV11-2
clone size: -
CDR3 protein: CASSLEGSGRPDTQYF
CDR3 DNA: TGTGCCAGCAGCTTAGAAGGTAGCGGGAGACCAGATACGCAGTATTTT

J gene: TRBJ1-5
D gene: -
V gene: TRBV25-1
clone size: few
CDR3 protein: CASSEGGQPQHF
CDR3 DNA: TGTGCCAGCAGTGAGGGGGGACAGCCCCAGCATTTT

J gene: TRBJ1-4
D gene: -
V gene: TRBV5-4
clone size: -
CDR3 protein: CASSQTGSGVFEKLFF
CDR3 DNA: TGTGCCAGCAGCCAAACCGGTTCAGGGGTTTTTGAAAAACTGTTTTTT

J gene: TRBJ2-3
D gene: TRBD2
V gene: TRBV19
clone size: -
CDR3 protein: CASKVAGSDTQYF
CDR3 DNA: TGTGCCAGTAAGGTAGCGGGATCAGATACGCAGTATTTT